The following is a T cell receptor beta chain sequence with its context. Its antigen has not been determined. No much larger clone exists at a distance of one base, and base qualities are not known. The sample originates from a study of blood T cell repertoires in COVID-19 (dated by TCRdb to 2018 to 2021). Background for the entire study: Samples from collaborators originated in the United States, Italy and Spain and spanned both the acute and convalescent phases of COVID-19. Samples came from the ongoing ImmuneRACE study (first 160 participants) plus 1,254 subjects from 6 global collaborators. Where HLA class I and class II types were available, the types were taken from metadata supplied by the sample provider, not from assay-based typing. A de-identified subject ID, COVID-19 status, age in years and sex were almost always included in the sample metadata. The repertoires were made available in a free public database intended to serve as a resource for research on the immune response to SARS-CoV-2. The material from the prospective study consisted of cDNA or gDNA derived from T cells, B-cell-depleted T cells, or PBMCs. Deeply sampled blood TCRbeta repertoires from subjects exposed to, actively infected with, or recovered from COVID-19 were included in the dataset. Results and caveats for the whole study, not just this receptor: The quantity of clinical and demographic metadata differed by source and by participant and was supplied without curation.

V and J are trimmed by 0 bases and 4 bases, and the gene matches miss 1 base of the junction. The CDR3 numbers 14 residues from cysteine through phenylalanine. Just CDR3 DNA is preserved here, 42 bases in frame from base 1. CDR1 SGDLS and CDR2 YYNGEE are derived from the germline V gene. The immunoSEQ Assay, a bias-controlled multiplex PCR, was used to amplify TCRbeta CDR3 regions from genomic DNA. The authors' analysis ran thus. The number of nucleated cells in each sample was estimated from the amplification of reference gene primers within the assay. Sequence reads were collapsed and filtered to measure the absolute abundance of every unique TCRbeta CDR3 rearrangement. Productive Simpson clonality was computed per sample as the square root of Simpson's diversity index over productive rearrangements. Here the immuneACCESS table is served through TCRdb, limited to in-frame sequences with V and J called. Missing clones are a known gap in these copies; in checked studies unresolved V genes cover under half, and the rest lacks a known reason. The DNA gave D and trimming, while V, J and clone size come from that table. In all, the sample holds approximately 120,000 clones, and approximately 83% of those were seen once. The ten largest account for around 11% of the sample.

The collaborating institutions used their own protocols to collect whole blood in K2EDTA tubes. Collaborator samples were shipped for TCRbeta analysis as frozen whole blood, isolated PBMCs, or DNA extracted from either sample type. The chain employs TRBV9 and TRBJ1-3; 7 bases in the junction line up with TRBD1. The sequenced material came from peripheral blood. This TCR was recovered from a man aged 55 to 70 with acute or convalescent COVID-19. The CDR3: CASSVDRGGNTIYF. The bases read TGTGCCAGCAGCGTAGACAGGGGAGGAAACACCATATATTTT.